What follows are 21 T cell receptor beta chains derived from one specimen sequenced in a study of cytomegalovirus exposure and HLA in healthy donors. 60 Vbeta and 13 Jbeta primers were used in PCR. Measured with immunoSEQ multiplex PCR; TCRdb has only the in-frame clones, and not every one. The table includes about 80,000 clones, approximately 80% detected once. The sample consisted of PBMCs. Receptor source: a woman in her forties or fifties in good health and CMV-seropositive.

The rearrangement joins TRBV7-9 to TRBJ2-2; 11 bases fit TRBD1. The ends lost 5 bases at V and 4 bases at J; junction bases unmatched: 6. The CDR3 contains 16 residues. Germline V gene data show CDR1 as SEHNR and CDR2 as FQNEAQ (reference sequence). DNA for the CDR3: TGTGCCAGCAGCAACCCGGGACAGGGGGTCACCGGGGAGCTGTTTTTT. Residues: CASSNPGQGVTGELFF.

The chain couples TRBV28 to TRBJ1-2; D might be TRBD1 (6 bases). Germline CDR1 is MDHEN and CDR2 is SYDVKM. Trimming stripped 2 bases from V and 5 bases from J, with 6 bases between. The CDR3 is 12 amino acids. Here the CDR3 reads CASSLGTYGYTF. In DNA form, the CDR3 reads TGTGCCAGCAGTTTAGGGACATATGGCTACACCTTC.

The chain has TRBV6-5 and TRBJ1-2, with TRBD1 identical over 8 bases. The germline V gene encodes CDR1 MNHEY and CDR2 SVGAGI. Trimming at V came to 5 bases and at J to 3 bases, leaving 5 bases not matched to a gene. This CDR3 spans 14 amino acids. CDR3 sequence (DNA): TGTGCCAGCAGTGCGACAGGGGCTTACTATGGCTACACCTTC. Its protein product is CASSATGAYYGYTF.

The chain couples TRBV19 to TRBJ2-1, with 10 bases fitting TRBD2. The CDR3 sequence is 14 residues long. After removal of 3 bases from V and 8 bases from J, the junction contained 4 bases not matched to a gene. The germline CDR1 and CDR2 sequences are LNHDA and SQIVND (reference sequence). CDR3 residues: CASSMSSGSDEQFF. The CDR3 DNA is TGTGCCAGTAGTATGTCTAGCGGGAGCGATGAGCAGTTCTTC.

For the CDR3, the DNA is TGTGCCAGCTCACAGCTAGCGGGAGATATGGGAGCCGGGGAGCTGTTTTTT. Amino acids: CASSQLAGDMGAGELFF. The chain uses TRBV18 and TRBJ2-2; TRBD2 matches 10 bases. The CDR3 has 17 residues. CDR1 KGHSH and CDR2 LQKENI come from the germline V gene. V shed 4 bases and J 6 bases; nucleotides not matched to a gene: 11.

This clone was recorded once. The rearrangement uses TRBV5-6 and TRBJ1-2; 10 bases agree with TRBD1. The junction had 3 bases not matched to a gene; V was cut back by 3 bases and J by 4 bases. There are 14 residues in the CDR3. Germline CDR1 reads SGHDT; CDR2 reads YYEEEE. Written as DNA, the CDR3 is TGTGCCAGCAGCTCCGACAGGGGGCTCTATGGCTACACCTTC. This translates into CASSSDRGLYGYTF.

In regard to this clone: Other DNA sequences within the sample encode an identical CDR3. V is TRBV6-5 and J is TRBJ1-5, with a tentative D call TRBD1 (5 bases). The CDR3 loop spans 14 amino acids. Germline values: CDR1 MNHEY, CDR2 SVGAGI. Deletions cut 6 bases from V and 4 bases from J, with 13 bases between. CDR3 coding DNA: TGTGCCAGCAGGGGGGGAGGAGGGAATCAGCCCCAGCATTTT. Its translation is CASRGGGGNQPQHF.

The rearrangement links TRBV19 to TRBJ2-1, with TRBD2 matching over 14 bases. V shed 10 bases, J shed 7 bases, and the junction held 3 bases outside the gene matches. The CDR3 is made up of 13 amino acids. CDR1 and CDR2 (germline): LNHDA, SQIVND (reference sequence). As DNA, the CDR3 is TGTGCCACACGACTAGCGGGAGGGAATGAGCAGTTCTTC. This gives the protein CATRLAGGNEQFF.

This chain links TRBV9 with TRBJ2-7, with 9 positions matching TRBD1. Germline trimming cut 4 bases from V and 5 bases from J; bases unmatched to any gene: 7. Per the germline V gene, CDR1 is SGDLS and CDR2 is YYNGEE. There are 14 residues in the CDR3. Written as DNA, the CDR3 is TGTGCCAGCAGCTCGGACAGGGGTGGAAACGAGCAGTACTTC. Translated: CASSSDRGGNEQYF.

This clone has more than one count but fewer than ten. The genes are TRBV29-1 and TRBJ1-5; the D gene is possibly TRBD1 (5 bases). Trimming pared 6 bases from V and 7 bases from J, leaving 13 bases between. This CDR3 is built from 12 residues. Germline V gives CDR1 SQVTM, CDR2 ANQGSEA. CDR3 sequence reads: CSVAGVGQPQHF. For the CDR3, the DNA is TGCAGCGTGGCGGGGGTCGGGCAGCCCCAGCATTTT. The entire variable domain, with the rest obtained from reference TRBV29-1 and TRBJ1-5, is as follows: SAVISQKPSRDICQRGTSLTIQCQVDSQVTMMFWYRQQPGQSLTLIATANQGSEATYESGFVIDKFPISRPNLTFSTLTVSNMSPEDSSIYLCSVAGVGQPQHFGDGTRLSIL.

The chain couples TRBV30 to TRBJ2-1; TRBD1 matches at 8 bases. Germline V gene data show CDR1 as GTSNPN and CDR2 as SVGIG (reference sequence). The V segment lost 6 bases and the J segment 7 bases; nucleotides outside the gene matches: 5. This CDR3 has 12 residues. The CDR3 is CACWTGSNEQFF. Here the CDR3 DNA reads TGTGCCTGTTGGACAGGGAGTAATGAGCAGTTCTTC.

V and J are TRBV19 and TRBJ1-1; D remains unclear. The ends were cut back, 2 bases at V and 4 bases at J, with 8 bases in the middle. Germline V gene sequence: CDR1 LNHDA, CDR2 SQIVND (reference sequence). This CDR3 has 13 amino acids. The CDR3 bases are TGTGCCAGTAGTATATCGGGTAGCACTGAAGCTTTCTTT. This gives the protein CASSISGSTEAFF. The full variable domain, in which reference TRBV19 and TRBJ1-1 provide the parts outside the CDR3, is DGGITQSPKYLFRKEGQNVTLSCEQNLNHDAMYWYRQDPGQGLRLIYYSQIVNDFQKGDIAEGYSVSREKKESFPLTVTSAQKNPTAFYLCASSISGSTEAFFGQGTRLTVV.

This clone has a single count. The chain is built from TRBV5-5 and TRBJ2-7, with D possibly being TRBD2 (6 bases). The germline CDR1 and CDR2 sequences are SGHKS and YYEKEE (reference sequence). V gave up 3 bases and J gave up 3 bases, with 7 bases separating them. The CDR3 extends over 12 amino acids. This chain's CDR3 is CASSSDYYEQYF. The DNA of the CDR3 is TGTGCCAGCAGCTCGGACTACTACGAGCAGTACTTC.

The sample holds one count of this clone. At the DNA level, this CDR3 is encoded by other sequences in the same sample as well. V usage is TRBV18 and J usage is TRBJ1-1, with D possibly matching TRBD1 (5 bases). Germline CDR1 reads KGHSH; CDR2 reads LQKENI. V was trimmed by 6 bases and J by 1 base, leaving 9 bases between them. The CDR3 has 13 amino acids. CDR3 in DNA: TGTGCCAGCTCCTCAGGACAGAACACTGAAGCTTTCTTT. It codes for CASSSGQNTEAFF. The entire variable domain, with the rest obtained from reference TRBV18 and TRBJ1-1, is as follows: NAGVMQNPRHLVRRRGQEARLRCSPMKGHSHVYWYRQLPEEGLKFMVYLQKENIIDESGMPKERFSAEFPKEGPSILRIQQVVRGDSAAYFCASSSGQNTEAFFGQGTRLTVV.

J is TRBJ1-1 and V is TRBV18; possibly TRBD1 for D (6 bases). In germline, CDR1 is KGHSH, CDR2 LQKENI. The CDR3 totals 15 residues. Trimming stripped 2 bases from V and 1 base from J, with 11 bases between. CDR3 region: CASSPNQGRNTEAFF. The CDR3 DNA sequence: TGTGCCAGCTCACCAAACCAGGGGCGGAACACTGAAGCTTTCTTT.

The CDR3 region is CASSIGQGGTEAFF. The CDR3 coding sequence is TGTGCCAGTAGTATTGGACAGGGGGGCACTGAAGCTTTCTTT. This rearrangement joins TRBV19 to TRBJ1-1; 10 bases are shared with TRBD1. The CDR3 covers 14 residues. V lost 3 bases to trimming and J lost 4 bases; unmatched junction nucleotides: 2. The germline CDR1 and CDR2 sequences are LNHDA and SQIVND (reference sequence).

The chain couples TRBV5-6 to TRBJ2-1; TRBD2 matches at 9 bases. The V and J ends lost 4 bases and 8 bases, in that order; junction bases with no gene match: 7. This CDR3 spans 14 amino acids. Germline lookup yields CDR1 SGHDT and CDR2 YYEEEE. The CDR3 here is CASSRGGLAYEQFF. DNA for the CDR3: TGTGCCAGCAGCAGGGGGGGACTAGCCTATGAGCAGTTCTTC.

The rearrangement links TRBV5-1 to TRBJ2-2, with TRBD2 identical over 8 bases. This CDR3 comprises 16 residues. V was pared by 1 base and J by 4 bases, with 6 bases of the junction left unmatched. Per the germline V gene, CDR1 is SGHRS and CDR2 is YFSETQ. The CDR3 region has the DNA TGCGCCAGCAGCTTGTACGGGGGGGCTGCCACCGGGGAGCTGTTTTTT. Amino acids: CASSLYGGAATGELFF.

This clone was detected a few times. The chain has TRBV30 and TRBJ2-2; D is undetermined. Looked up from germline, CDR1 is GTSNPN and CDR2 is SVGIG (reference sequence). V was cut by 3 bases and J by 2 bases, with 10 bases left in between. This CDR3 spans 14 amino acids. Here the CDR3 DNA reads TGTGCCTGGAGAGTACAGTTAAACACCGGGGAGCTGTTTTTT. It is translated as CAWRVQLNTGELFF.

This clone was seen only once. V is TRBV6-6 and J is TRBJ2-1; 9 bases are a match to TRBD2. The CDR3 extends over 15 amino acids. The J segment lost 6 bases and the V segment lost 10 bases, leaving 13 bases of the junction unmatched. Germline V gene sequence: CDR1 MNHNY, CDR2 SVGAGI (reference sequence). The CDR3 DNA sequence: TGTGCCACCAAAGAACTAGCGGGCCCCCTCAATGAGCAGTTCTTC. Its translation: CATKELAGPLNEQFF.

The chain couples TRBV7-2 to TRBJ2-2; D is unresolved. Per the germline V gene, CDR1 is SGHTA and CDR2 is FQGNSA. CDR3 length equals 14 residues. With 5 bases removed from V and 8 bases from J, the gap between germline ends came to 15 bases. CDR3 DNA: TGTGCCAGCAGCCCCCGGTCTGATTGGGGGGAGCTGTTTTTT. This sequence encodes CASSPRSDWGELFF.